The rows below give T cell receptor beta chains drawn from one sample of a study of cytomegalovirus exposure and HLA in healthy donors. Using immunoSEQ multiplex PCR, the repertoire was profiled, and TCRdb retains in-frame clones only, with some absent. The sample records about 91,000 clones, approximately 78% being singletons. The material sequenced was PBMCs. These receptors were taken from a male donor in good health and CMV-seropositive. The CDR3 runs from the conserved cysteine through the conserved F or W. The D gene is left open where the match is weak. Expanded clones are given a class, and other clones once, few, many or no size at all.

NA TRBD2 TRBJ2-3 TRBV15 TGTGCCACCAGCAGAGATCAAGGACTAGCGGGAGATACGCAGTATTTT CATSRDQGLAGDTQYF
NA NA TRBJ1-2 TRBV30 TGTGCCTTATATAGACCCCGGGAGTCCTATGGCTACACCTTC CALYRPRESYGYTF
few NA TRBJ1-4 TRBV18 TGTGCCAGCTCACCGAACAGCAATGAAAAACTGTTTTTT CASSPNSNEKLFF
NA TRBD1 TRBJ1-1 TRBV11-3 TGTGCCAGCAGCCCGACTCCGGGACAGGGAGCAGCTTTCTTT CASSPTPGQGAAFF
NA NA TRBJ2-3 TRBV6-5 TGTGCCAGCAGTCAGGAACCCGGTCGAGATACGCAGTATTTT CASSQEPGRDTQYF
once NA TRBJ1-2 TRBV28 TGTGCCAGCAGTTTCAGCTCTTGGGGGGAAGGTGGCTACACCTTC CASSFSSWGEGGYTF
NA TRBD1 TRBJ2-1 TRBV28 TGTGCCAGCAGTCTGACAGGGAACCCCTACAATGAGCAGTTCTTC CASSLTGNPYNEQFF
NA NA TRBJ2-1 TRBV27 TGTGCCAGCAGTTTATCCAGGAGGCCCGAGCCCCAGTTCTTC CASSLSRRPEPQFF
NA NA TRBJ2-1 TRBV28 TGTGCCAGCAGTTTACCAGGGGTCTATCGGGATGAGCAGTTCTTC CASSLPGVYRDEQFF
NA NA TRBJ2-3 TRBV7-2 TGTGCCAGCAGCTTATACACAGATACGCAGTATTTT CASSLYTDTQYF
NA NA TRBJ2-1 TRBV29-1 TGCAGCGTTGTTCCGGGACAAACGAACAATGAGCAGTTCTTC CSVVPGQTNNEQFF
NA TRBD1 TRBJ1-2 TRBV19 TGTGCCAGCAGGGACAGGGGAAACTATGGCTACACCTTC CASRDRGNYGYTF
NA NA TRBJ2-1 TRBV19 TGTGCCAGTAGTATGGCCGGGGGGCCGTCGGACAATGAGCAGTTCTTC CASSMAGGPSDNEQFF
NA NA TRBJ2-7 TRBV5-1 TGCGCCAGCAGCCCGCTTACCCAGGCTGATACCTACGAGCAGTACTTC CASSPLTQADTYEQYF
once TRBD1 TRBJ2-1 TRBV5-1 TGCGCCAGCAGCTCAGGGGGAACCTACAATGAGCAGTTCTTC CASSSGGTYNEQFF
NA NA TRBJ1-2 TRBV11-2 TGTGCCAGCAGCTTCTCAGGGCCCTATGGCTACACCTTC CASSFSGPYGYTF
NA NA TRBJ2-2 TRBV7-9 TGTGCCAGCAGCTTACGGGAGCGGCCCGGGGAGCTGTTTTTT CASSLRERPGELFF
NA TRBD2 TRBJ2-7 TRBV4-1 TGCGCCAGCAGCCAACTACTAGCGGGGAGTCCTGACGAGCAGTACTTC CASSQLLAGSPDEQYF
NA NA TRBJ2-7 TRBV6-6 TGTGCCAGCAGTTCTTTAGGGGGAGGGCCTAGGGACGAGCAGTACTTC CASSSLGGGPRDEQYF
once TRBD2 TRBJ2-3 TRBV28 TGTGCCAGCAGCTTAGGGCTAGGGAGGGCGGGCACAGATACGCAGTATTTT CASSLGLGRAGTDTQYF
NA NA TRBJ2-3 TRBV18 TGTGCCAGCTCCCAAGAGATTACTAGGGTCACAGATACGCAGTATTTT CASSQEITRVTDTQYF
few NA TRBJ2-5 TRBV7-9 TGTGCCAGCAGCTTAGTACTAGGCAGGAAAGAGACCCAGTACTTC CASSLVLGRKETQYF
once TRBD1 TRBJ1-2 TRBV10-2 TGCGCCAGCAGCCTTATAAGACAGGGGAAGACAGGAGGGGATGGCTACACCTTC CASSLIRQGKTGGDGYTF
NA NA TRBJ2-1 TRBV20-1 TGCAGTGCTAATAGCTACAATGAGCAGTTCTTC CSANSYNEQFF
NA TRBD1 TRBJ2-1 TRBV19 TGTGCCAGTAGTGCCGGACAGGGGGGCCTTTTTAGACAGTTCTTC CASSAGQGGLFRQFF
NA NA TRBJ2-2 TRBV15 TGTGCCACCAGCAGAGGGGGGGGCCACACCGGGGAGCTGTTTTTT CATSRGGGHTGELFF
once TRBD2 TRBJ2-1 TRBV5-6 TGTGCCAGCAGCTTGGGAGCGGGAGGGCCGGATGAGCAGTTCTTC CASSLGAGGPDEQFF
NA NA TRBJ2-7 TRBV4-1 TGCGCCAGCAGCCAAACGGGGGTATCGCTCGTCCACGAGCAGTACTTC CASSQTGVSLVHEQYF
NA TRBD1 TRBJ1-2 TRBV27 TGTGCCAGCAGTCCGCGACAGGGTTTGGTAGGCTACACCTTC CASSPRQGLVGYTF
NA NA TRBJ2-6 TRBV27 TGTGCCAGCAGGAGCTCTGGGGCCAACGTCCTGACTTTC CASRSSGANVLTF
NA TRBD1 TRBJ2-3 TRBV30 TGTGCCTGGACCAAAGGGGCAGGGGGTATGGATACGCAGTATTTT CAWTKGAGGMDTQYF
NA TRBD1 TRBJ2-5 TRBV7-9 TGTGCCAGCACATTAGGACAGGGACAGGAGACCCAGTACTTC CASTLGQGQETQYF
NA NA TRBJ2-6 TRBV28 TGTGCCAGCAGGATAACAGGGAGCTCTGGGGCCAACGTCCTGACTTTC CASRITGSSGANVLTF
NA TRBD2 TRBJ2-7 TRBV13 TGTGCCAGCAGCTCGGGACTAGCGGGAAGCTCCTACGAGCAGTACTTC CASSSGLAGSSYEQYF
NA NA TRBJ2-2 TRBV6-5 TGTGCCAGCAGTTACACAACCGGGGAGCTGTTTTTT CASSYTTGELFF
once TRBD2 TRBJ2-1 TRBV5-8 TGTGCCAGCAGCCGGACTAGCGGGTCCTACAATGAGCAGTTCTTC CASSRTSGSYNEQFF
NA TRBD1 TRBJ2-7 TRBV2 TGTGCCAGCATGGACAGGGGAGAAGCCTACGAGCAGTACTTC CASMDRGEAYEQYF
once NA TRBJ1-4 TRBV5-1 TGCGCCAGCAGGTCAACAGGGTCGGGGACTAATGAAAAACTGTTTTTT CASRSTGSGTNEKLFF
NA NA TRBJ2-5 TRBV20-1 TGCAGCCCCCGAGTACCGGAGACCCAGTACTTC CSPRVPETQYF
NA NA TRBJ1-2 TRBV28 TGTGCCAGCAGTCCAAGGGGTCCCCGAGTGTATGGCTACACCTTC CASSPRGPRVYGYTF
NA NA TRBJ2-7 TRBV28 TGTGCCAGCAGCCTCGGGCCTGAAGGGGCGTACGAGCAGTACTTC CASSLGPEGAYEQYF
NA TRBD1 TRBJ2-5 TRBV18 TGTGCCAGCTCACTCGGGACAGGTAGAGAAGAGACCCAGTACTTC CASSLGTGREETQYF
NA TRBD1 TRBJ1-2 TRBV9 TGTGCCAGCAGCGGGACAGGGACTAACTATGGCTACACCTTC CASSGTGTNYGYTF
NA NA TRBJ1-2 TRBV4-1 TGCGCCAGCAGCCAGGGTAGGGGGTATGGCTACACCTTC CASSQGRGYGYTF
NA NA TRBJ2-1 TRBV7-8 TGTGCCAGCAGCATCCAGGGCAATGAGCAGTTCTTC CASSIQGNEQFF
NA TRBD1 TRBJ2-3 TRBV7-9 TGTGCCAGCAGCCTGGACAGGGGGCTTGGAGATACGCAGTATTTT CASSLDRGLGDTQYF
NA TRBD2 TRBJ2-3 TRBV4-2 TGTGCCAGCAGCCAAGATACTAGCGGGGGGGCAGATACGCAGTATTTT CASSQDTSGGADTQYF
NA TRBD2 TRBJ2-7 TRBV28 TGTGCCAGCACCAATAGCGGGTACTCCTACGAGCAGTACTTC CASTNSGYSYEQYF
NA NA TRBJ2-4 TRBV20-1 TGCAGTGCTAGGTTTTCGAACATTCAGTACTTC CSARFSNIQYF
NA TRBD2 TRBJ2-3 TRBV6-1 TGTGCCAGCAGCGTGACTAGCGGGTTCACAGATACGCAGTATTTT CASSVTSGFTDTQYF
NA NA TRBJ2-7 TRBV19 TGTGCCAGTAGTTTACGGACACATTACGAGCAGTACTTC CASSLRTHYEQYF
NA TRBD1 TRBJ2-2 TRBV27 TGTGCCAGCAGTTTATCACAGGGGGTACGCGGGGAGCTGTTTTTT CASSLSQGVRGELFF
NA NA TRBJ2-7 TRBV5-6 TGTGCCAGCAGCTTACCCGGGTACACCTACGAGCAGTACTTC CASSLPGYTYEQYF
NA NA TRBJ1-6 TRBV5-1 TGCGCCAGCAGCCAACTCTGGAGCTCCTATAATTCACCCCTCCACTTT CASSQLWSSYNSPLHF
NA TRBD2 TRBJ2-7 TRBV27 TGTGCCAGCAGGGAAGTAGCGGGGGGAACCTACGAGCAGTACTTC CASREVAGGTYEQYF